This T cell receptor beta chain was observed in a study of T cells in Graves' hyperthyroidism and ophthalmopathy. In the study overall: Blood was drawn when the patient was first diagnosed and still untreated.

This clonotype was detected ten times or more. Its specificity is not known. It was RNA transcripts that yielded the amplified TCR beta CDR3 regions. TCR CDR3 underwent first-round RT-PCR with the HTBI primer set. TCRdb re-derived calls from the multiplex PCR reads in MiXCR, one entry per CDR3 protein. This table holds around 400,000 distinct CDR3 sequences, about 15% found once. V shed 4 bases and J shed 0 bases, with 12 bases lying between them. This CDR3 has 16 amino acids. Per germline, CDR1 KGHDR and CDR2 SFDVKD. Uncontrolled infection, other autoimmune disease, pregnancy or lactation excluded patients. Progressors' blood was drawn at hyperthyroidism diagnosis, before ophthalmopathy symptoms. Study-wide findings and caveats: Ophthalmopathy onset followed model prediction by a median around 6.9 months.

This clonotype originated in a woman younger than 35 with Graves' hyperthyroidism that later progressed to Graves' ophthalmopathy. The chain combines TRBV24-1 with TRBJ2-1; maybe TRBD2 (5 bases). Sequencing input: blood. CDR3 nucleotide sequence: TGTGCCACCAGTGACCGTGTTGGAGGCTCCTACAATGAGCAGTTCTTC. Protein sequence: CATSDRVGGSYNEQFF.